This T cell receptor (beta chain) was profiled in a study of monozygotic twins with inflammatory bowel disease. TCRdb reprocessed the 5' RACE reads and keeps a single row for each CDR3 protein, giving no DNA. In total, the table holds hundreds of thousands of distinct CDR3 sequences. The CDR3 has 16 amino acids. Germline V CDR1 and CDR2: SGHNT, YYREEE (reference sequence). The source material was blood. The chain is built from TRBV5-4 and TRBJ1-4. This receptor was identified in a human donor with ulcerative colitis or Crohn's disease, or a healthy co-twin of an affected twin (not recorded which). The CDR3 spells CASSSKTQREPEKLFF. Looking up the rest from reference TRBV5-4 and TRBJ1-4 gives the full variable domain: ETGVTQSPTHLIKTRGQQVTLRCSSQSGHNTVSWYQQALGQGPQFIFQYYREEENGRGNFPPRFSGLQFPNYSSELNVNALELDDSALYLCASSSKTQREPEKLFFGSGTQLSVL.